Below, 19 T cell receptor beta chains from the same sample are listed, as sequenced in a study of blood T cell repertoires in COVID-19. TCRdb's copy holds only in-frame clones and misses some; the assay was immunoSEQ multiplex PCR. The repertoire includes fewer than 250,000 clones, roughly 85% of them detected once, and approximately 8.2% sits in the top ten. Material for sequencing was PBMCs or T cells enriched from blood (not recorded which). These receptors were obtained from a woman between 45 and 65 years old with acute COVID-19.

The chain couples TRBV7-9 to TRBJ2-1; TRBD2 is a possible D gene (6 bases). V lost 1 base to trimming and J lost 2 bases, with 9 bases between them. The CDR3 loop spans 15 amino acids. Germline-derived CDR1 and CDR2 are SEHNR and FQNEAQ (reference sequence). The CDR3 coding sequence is TGTGCCAGCAGCTTAGGGCGGGGAGCCTACAATGAGCAGTTCTTC. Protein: CASSLGRGAYNEQFF.

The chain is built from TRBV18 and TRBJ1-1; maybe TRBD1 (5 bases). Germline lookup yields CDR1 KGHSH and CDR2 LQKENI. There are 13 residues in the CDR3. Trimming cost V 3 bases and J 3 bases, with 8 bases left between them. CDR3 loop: CASSPSGDTEAFF. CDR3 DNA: TGTGCCAGCTCACCTTCGGGGGACACTGAAGCTTTCTTT.

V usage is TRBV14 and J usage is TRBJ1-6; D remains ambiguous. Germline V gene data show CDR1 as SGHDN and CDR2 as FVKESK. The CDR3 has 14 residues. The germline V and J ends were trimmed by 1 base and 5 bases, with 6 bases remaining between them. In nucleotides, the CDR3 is TGTGCCAGCAGCCAAGCACAGCATAATTCACCCCTCCACTTT. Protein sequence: CASSQAQHNSPLHF.

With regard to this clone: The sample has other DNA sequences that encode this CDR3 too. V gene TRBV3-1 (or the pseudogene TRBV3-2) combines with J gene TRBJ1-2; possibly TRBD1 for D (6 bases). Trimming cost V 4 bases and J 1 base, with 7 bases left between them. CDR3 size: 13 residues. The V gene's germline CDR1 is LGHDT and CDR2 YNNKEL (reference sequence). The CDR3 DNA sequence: TGTGCCAGCAGCCCGGACAGTAACTATGGCTACACCTTC. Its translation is CASSPDSNYGYTF.

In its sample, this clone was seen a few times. In DNA form, the CDR3 reads TGCGCCAGCAGCCAAGGGGCAGGGGGCTCTCGTTTGGGCACTGAAGCTTTCTTT. The encoded protein is CASSQGAGGSRLGTEAFF. The V gene is TRBV4-3, the J gene TRBJ1-1; the match to TRBD1 covers 8 bases. V shed 1 base, J shed 4 bases, and the junction held 14 bases outside the gene matches. This CDR3 contains 18 residues. In germline, CDR1 is LGHNA, CDR2 YSLEER.

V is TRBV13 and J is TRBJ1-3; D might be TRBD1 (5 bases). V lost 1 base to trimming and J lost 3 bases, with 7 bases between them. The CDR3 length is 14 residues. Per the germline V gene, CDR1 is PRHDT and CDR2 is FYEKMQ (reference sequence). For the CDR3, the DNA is TGTGCCAGCAGCTTAGTCGGGGGTGGAAACACCATATATTTT. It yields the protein CASSLVGGGNTIYF.

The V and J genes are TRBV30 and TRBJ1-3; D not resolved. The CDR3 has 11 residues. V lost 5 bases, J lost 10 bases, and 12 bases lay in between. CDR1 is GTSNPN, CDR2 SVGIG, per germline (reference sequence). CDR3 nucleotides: TGTGCCTGGGCCAGTACGGGGACCATATATTTT. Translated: CAWASTGTIYF.

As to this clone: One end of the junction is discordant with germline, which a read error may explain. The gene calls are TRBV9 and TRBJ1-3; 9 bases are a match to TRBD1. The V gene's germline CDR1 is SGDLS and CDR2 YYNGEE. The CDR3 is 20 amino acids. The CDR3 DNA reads TGTGCCAGCAGCGCTCGTCGGGACAGGGACAGCAGGGACCCTGGGAACACCATATATTTT. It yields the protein CASSARRDRDSRDPGNTIYF.

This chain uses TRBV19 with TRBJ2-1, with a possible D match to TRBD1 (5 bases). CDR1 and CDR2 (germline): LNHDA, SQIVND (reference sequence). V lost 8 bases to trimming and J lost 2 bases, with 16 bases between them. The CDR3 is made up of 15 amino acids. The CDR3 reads CASSFSYRTYNEQFF. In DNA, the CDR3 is TGTGCCAGTTCATTTAGTTACAGGACCTACAATGAGCAGTTCTTC.

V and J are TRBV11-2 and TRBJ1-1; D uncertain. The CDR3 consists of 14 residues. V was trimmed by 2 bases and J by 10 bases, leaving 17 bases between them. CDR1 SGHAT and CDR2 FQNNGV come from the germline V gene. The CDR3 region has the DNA TGTGCCAGCAGCTTAATATACCCCTTCGCAGGAGCTTTCTTT. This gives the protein CASSLIYPFAGAFF.

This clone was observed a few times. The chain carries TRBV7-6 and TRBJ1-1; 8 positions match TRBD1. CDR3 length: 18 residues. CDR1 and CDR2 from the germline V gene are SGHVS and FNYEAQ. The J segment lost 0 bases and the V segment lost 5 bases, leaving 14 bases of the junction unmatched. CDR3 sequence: CASSRGQAHSFMNTEAFF. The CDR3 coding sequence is TGTGCCAGCAGCAGGGGACAGGCTCACTCTTTCATGAACACTGAAGCTTTCTTT.

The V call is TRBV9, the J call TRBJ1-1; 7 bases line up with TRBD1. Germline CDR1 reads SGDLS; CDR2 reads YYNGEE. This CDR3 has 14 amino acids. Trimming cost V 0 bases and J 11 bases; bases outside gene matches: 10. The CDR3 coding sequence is TGTGCCAGCAGCGTAGGGGGGACAGACACCTCTGCTTTCTTT. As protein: CASSVGGTDTSAFF.

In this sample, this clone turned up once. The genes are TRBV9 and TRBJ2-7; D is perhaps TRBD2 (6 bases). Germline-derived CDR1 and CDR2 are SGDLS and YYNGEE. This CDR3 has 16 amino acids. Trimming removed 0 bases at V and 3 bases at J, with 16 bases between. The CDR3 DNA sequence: TGTGCCAGCAGCGTAGGGGGGGTTACGGACTACTACGAGCAGTACTTC. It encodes CASSVGGVTDYYEQYF. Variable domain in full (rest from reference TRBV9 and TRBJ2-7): DSGVTQTPKHLITATGQRVTLRCSPRSGDLSVYWYQQSLDQGLQFLIQYYNGEERAKGNILERFSAQQFPDLHSELNLSSLELGDSALYFCASSVGGVTDYYEQYFGPGTRLTVT.

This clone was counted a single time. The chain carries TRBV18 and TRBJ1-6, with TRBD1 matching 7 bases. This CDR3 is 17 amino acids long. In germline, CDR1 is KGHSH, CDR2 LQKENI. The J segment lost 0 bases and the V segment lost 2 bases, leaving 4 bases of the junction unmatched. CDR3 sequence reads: CASSPRGQSSYNSPLHF. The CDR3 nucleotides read TGTGCCAGCTCACCAAGGGGACAGAGCTCCTATAATTCACCCCTCCACTTT.

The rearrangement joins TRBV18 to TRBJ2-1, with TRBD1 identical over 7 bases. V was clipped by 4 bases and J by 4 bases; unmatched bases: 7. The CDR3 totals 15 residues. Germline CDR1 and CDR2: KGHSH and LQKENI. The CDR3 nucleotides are TGTGCCAGCTCACTCGGGACAGCCTTATACAATGAGCAGTTCTTC. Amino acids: CASSLGTALYNEQFF. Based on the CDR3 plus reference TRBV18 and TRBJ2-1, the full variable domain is NAGVMQNPRHLVRRRGQEARLRCSPMKGHSHVYWYRQLPEEGLKFMVYLQKENIIDESGMPKERFSAEFPKEGPSILRIQQVVRGDSAAYFCASSLGTALYNEQFFGPGTRLTVL.

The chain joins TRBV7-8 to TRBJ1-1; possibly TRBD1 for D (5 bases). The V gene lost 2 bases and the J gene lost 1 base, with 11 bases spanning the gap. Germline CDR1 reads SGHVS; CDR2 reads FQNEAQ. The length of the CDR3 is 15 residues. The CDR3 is CASSLTGGTNTEAFF. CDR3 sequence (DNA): TGTGCCAGCAGCTTAACGGGGGGAACGAACACTGAAGCTTTCTTT. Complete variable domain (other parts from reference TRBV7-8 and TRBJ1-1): GAGVSQSPRYKVAKRGQDVALRCDPISGHVSLFWYQQALGQGPEFLTYFQNEAQLDKSGLPSDRFFAERPEGSVSTLKIQRTQQEDSAVYLCASSLTGGTNTEAFFGQGTRLTVV.

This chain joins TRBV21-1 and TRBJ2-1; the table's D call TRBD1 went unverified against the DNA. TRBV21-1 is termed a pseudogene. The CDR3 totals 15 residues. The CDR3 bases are TGTGCCAGCAGCAAAGGGCAGGGCCGCGACAATGAGCAGTTCTTC. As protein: CASSKGQGRDNEQFF.

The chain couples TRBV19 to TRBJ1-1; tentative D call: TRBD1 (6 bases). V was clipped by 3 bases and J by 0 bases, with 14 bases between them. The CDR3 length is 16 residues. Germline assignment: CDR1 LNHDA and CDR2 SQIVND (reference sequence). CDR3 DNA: TGTGCCAGTAGTATCTGGACAGCGCAAATGAACACTGAAGCTTTCTTT. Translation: CASSIWTAQMNTEAFF.

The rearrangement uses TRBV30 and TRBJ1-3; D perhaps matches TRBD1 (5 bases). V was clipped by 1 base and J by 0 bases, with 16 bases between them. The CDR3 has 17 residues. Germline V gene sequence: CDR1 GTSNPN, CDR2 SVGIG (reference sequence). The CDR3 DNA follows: TGTGCCTGGAGTGACCTCGCCCCAGACAGCTCTGGAAACACCATATATTTT. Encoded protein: CAWSDLAPDSSGNTIYF.